This TCR beta chain appears in the sequencing data of a study of CD8 T cells in Susac syndrome. Whole-study results and caveats: The study recognized that its TCR sequencing and HLA analysis covered a relatively small number of individuals.

Reverse transcription of roughly 0.45 to 1 ug RNA used random hexamers. TCR beta CDR3 was amplified by immunoSEQ multiplex PCR. This amplification extended across 54 Vbeta and 13 Jbeta segments. TCRdb recomputed calls from the immunoSEQ multiplex PCR reads with MiXCR, one row per CDR3 protein. The table records more than 150,000 distinct CDR3 sequences, about 91% of them present only once. Sequencing of TCR beta covered CD8+ and CD4+ T cells obtained from blood. This clonotype was detected once. Its antigen is undetermined. V shed 6 bases and J shed 1 base, with 12 bases lying between them. Per the germline V gene, CDR1 is MDHEN and CDR2 is SYDVKM. CDR3 length equals 14 residues.

Material for sequencing was CD4+ T cells from PBMCs. This receptor was identified in a human donor in good health. The chain combines TRBV28 with TRBJ1-2; tentatively, D is TRBD1 (6 bases). The CDR3 sequence: CASRLQGLNYGYTF. The CDR3 DNA is TGTGCCAGCAGGTTACAGGGCCTTAACTATGGCTACACCTTC.